This T cell receptor (beta chain) was captured by sequencing in a study of OX40 agonist ivuxolimab in advanced cancers. The CDR3 contains 16 residues. The germline gives CDR1 SGHRS, CDR2 YFSETQ. With 3 bases removed from V and 13 bases from J, the gap between germline ends came to 28 bases. Sequencing used immunoSEQ multiplex PCR; TCRdb keeps in-frame clones, though not all of them. The sample lists some 67,000 clones; around nine tenths were seen once. The source material was CD4+ or CD8+ T cells sorted from blood, sampled in a trial of the OX40 agonist ivuxolimab. The chain couples TRBV5-1 to TRBJ1-2; D is perhaps TRBD1 (5 bases). The sequence came from an adult with an advanced solid tumor such as melanoma, head and neck, liver or kidney cancer. CDR3 sequence: CASSSHLGQGGTACTF. For the CDR3, the DNA is TGCGCCAGCAGCTCTCATTTAGGTCAGGGAGGCACCGCGTGCACCTTC.